These 19 T cell receptor beta chains originate from one sample sequenced in a study of cytomegalovirus exposure and HLA in healthy donors. The PCR was carried out with 60 Vbeta primers and 13 Jbeta primers. Some clones are missing from TCRdb's copy, which holds only in-frame ones; the method was immunoSEQ multiplex PCR. The top ten hold less than 1.6% of the sample, which has 150,000 to 200,000 clones, more than 75% seen once. The specimen sequenced was PBMCs. Receptors originate from a girl aged 10 to 17 in good health and CMV-seropositive.

This chain joins TRBV6-6 and TRBJ2-7; the D is unclear. Germline V gene data show CDR1 as MNHNY and CDR2 as SVGAGI (reference sequence). V was clipped by 0 bases and J by 5 bases, with 8 bases between them. This CDR3 has 13 amino acids. CDR3 DNA: TGTGCCAGCAGTTACTCGAGGTGGGACGAGCAGTACTTC. The encoded protein is CASSYSRWDEQYF.

The chain recombines TRBV4-1 with TRBJ2-4; 7 bases agree with TRBD1. Trimming removed 1 base from V and 3 bases from J; junction bases left unmatched: 6. Germline values: CDR1 MGHRA, CDR2 YSYEKL. The CDR3 has 16 residues. This CDR3 reads CASSQVLGQLKNIQYF. CDR3 in DNA: TGCGCCAGCAGCCAAGTCCTGGGACAGCTCAAAAACATTCAGTACTTC.

Only a few counts were recorded for this clone. The chain recombines TRBV28 with TRBJ2-7; 9 bases map to TRBD1. Germline CDR1 is MDHEN and CDR2 is SYDVKM. The CDR3 has 14 amino acids. V shed 2 bases and J 7 bases; nucleotides not matched to a gene: 6. CDR3 sequence (DNA): TGTGCCAGCAGTTTAGGGGGACAGGGATTAGAGCAGTACTTC. Translated, it gives CASSLGGQGLEQYF.

The chain combines TRBV6-6 with TRBJ1-2; TRBD1 agrees at 7 bases. This CDR3 spans 13 amino acids. In germline, CDR1 is MNHNY, CDR2 SVGAGI (reference sequence). V shed 10 bases, J shed 2 bases, and the junction held 7 bases outside the gene matches. Written as DNA, the CDR3 is TGTGCCACCTTGGACAGGCTCAACTATGGCTACACCTTC. It encodes CATLDRLNYGYTF.

The V gene is TRBV6-1, the J gene TRBJ2-1; 9 bases map to TRBD2. The CDR3 spans 19 residues. Germline loops: CDR1 MNHNS, CDR2 SASEGT. Unmatched junction bases numbered 18, after V lost 0 bases and J lost 9 bases. CDR3 protein: CASSEANAGGRGSRAEQFF. The CDR3 bases are TGTGCCAGCAGTGAAGCGAATGCGGGCGGGAGGGGGAGTAGGGCTGAGCAGTTCTTC.

The chain combines TRBV7-3 with TRBJ2-2, with 7 bases matching TRBD1. The V gene end was trimmed by 5 bases and the J gene end by 8 bases; junction bases not matched to a gene: 2. The CDR3 extends over 12 amino acids. The germline V gene encodes CDR1 SGHTA and CDR2 FQGTGA. The CDR3 loop is CASSADRGELFF. DNA for the CDR3: TGTGCCAGCAGCGCGGACAGGGGGGAGCTGTTTTTT.

Written as DNA, the CDR3 is TGTGCCAGCAGCCCCGACGGACTGAGACCTCCGCGAGAGACCCAGTACTTC. Amino acids: CASSPDGLRPPRETQYF. The gene calls are TRBV7-9 and TRBJ2-5; D is perhaps TRBD2 (5 bases). The germline V gene encodes CDR1 SEHNR and CDR2 FQNEAQ (reference sequence). Trimming shortened V by 5 bases and J by 4 bases, and 23 bases separated the two germline ends. The CDR3 contains 17 residues.

The chain carries TRBV5-1 and TRBJ2-1; the match to TRBD1 covers 9 bases. Trimming took 4 bases from V and 2 from J; bases not matched to a gene: 7. Looked up from germline, CDR1 is SGHRS and CDR2 is YFSETQ. This CDR3 region has 16 residues. The chain's CDR3 is CASSVDRGLPYNEQFF. The CDR3 nucleotides read TGCGCCAGCAGCGTGGACAGGGGTCTCCCCTACAATGAGCAGTTCTTC. Together with reference TRBV5-1 and TRBJ2-1, the CDR3 gives the full variable domain: KAGVTQTPRYLIKTRGQQVTLSCSPISGHRSVSWYQQTPGQGLQFLFEYFSETQRNKGNFPGRFSGRQFSNSRSEMNVSTLELGDSALYLCASSVDRGLPYNEQFFGPGTRLTVL.

The rearrangement joins TRBV5-6 to TRBJ2-7; D might be TRBD2 (5 bases). There are 15 residues in the CDR3. V lost 4 bases and J 0 bases, leaving 14 bases between the germline ends. The germline V gene has CDR1 SGHDT and CDR2 YYEEEE. CDR3 sequence: CASSPSGGYSYEQYF. In DNA form, the CDR3 reads TGTGCCAGCAGCCCGAGCGGAGGCTACTCCTACGAGCAGTACTTC.

This clone was observed a few times. This chain joins TRBV5-6 and TRBJ1-2; 7 bases map to TRBD1. V lost 4 bases to trimming and J lost 5 bases; unmatched junction nucleotides: 8. The V gene's germline CDR1 is SGHDT and CDR2 YYEEEE. This CDR3 comprises 14 residues. DNA of the CDR3: TGTGCCAGCAGCACGGGACAGCAAAGATATGGCTACACCTTC. Protein sequence: CASSTGQQRYGYTF.

The chain combines TRBV7-9 with TRBJ2-7; 16 bases map to TRBD2. Germline loops: CDR1 SEHNR, CDR2 FQNEAQ (reference sequence). The trim removed 5 bases at V and 7 bases at J, leaving 11 bases unmatched. This CDR3 has 17 residues. The CDR3 DNA reads as TGTGCCAGCAGCCTACCGGGACTAGCGGGAGGGCCCCAAGAGCAGTACTTC. Its translation: CASSLPGLAGGPQEQYF.

The chain links TRBV4-1 to TRBJ2-7; tentative D call: TRBD2 (5 bases). V was cut by 4 bases and J by 2 bases, with 15 bases left in between. Germline V gives CDR1 MGHRA, CDR2 YSYEKL. The CDR3 extends over 15 amino acids. The CDR3 nucleotides are TGCGCCAGCAGCCTCGAGTGGGAGACGACCTACGAGCAGTACTTC. Translation gives CASSLEWETTYEQYF.

In its sample, this clone is medium-sized. The chain joins TRBV6-5 to TRBJ2-7, with TRBD2 as a possible D gene (5 bases). The V gene lost 0 bases and the J gene lost 2 bases, with 14 bases spanning the gap. The CDR3 is 16 residues long. Germline values: CDR1 MNHEY, CDR2 SVGAGI. This chain's CDR3 is CASSYSARAVAYEQYF. In nucleotides, the CDR3 is TGTGCCAGCAGTTACTCGGCGAGGGCGGTGGCCTACGAGCAGTACTTC.

This clone has just one count. The rearrangement links TRBV18 to TRBJ2-5; perhaps TRBD1 as D (6 bases). Per germline, CDR1 KGHSH and CDR2 LQKENI. V lost 3 bases, J lost 2 bases, and 10 bases lay in between. The length of the CDR3 is 14 residues. The CDR3 protein is CASSPGAGQETQYF. The CDR3 nucleotides read TGTGCCAGCTCACCGGGGGCAGGACAAGAGACCCAGTACTTC. The entire variable domain, with the rest obtained from reference TRBV18 and TRBJ2-5, is as follows: NAGVMQNPRHLVRRRGQEARLRCSPMKGHSHVYWYRQLPEEGLKFMVYLQKENIIDESGMPKERFSAEFPKEGPSILRIQQVVRGDSAAYFCASSPGAGQETQYFGPGTRLLVL.

In DNA form, the CDR3 reads TGTGCCAGCTCACCACCAGGGCGACAGGGGCGCGAGCAGTACTTC. Translation: CASSPPGRQGREQYF. The chain has TRBV18 and TRBJ2-7; 8 nucleotides match TRBD1. V lost 0 bases, J lost 6 bases, and 7 bases stayed unmatched. The CDR3 length is 15 residues. Germline-derived CDR1 and CDR2 are KGHSH and LQKENI.

The rearrangement uses TRBV28 and TRBJ2-7, with D perhaps TRBD2 (6 bases). The CDR3 is 14 residues long. Deletions cut 1 base from V and 6 bases from J, with 13 bases between. CDR1 is MDHEN and CDR2 is SYDVKM in the germline V gene. CDR3 bases: TGTGCCAGCAGTTTATCCCCCCCGGGAGCCGAGCAGTACTTC. Protein sequence: CASSLSPPGAEQYF.

The J gene is TRBJ1-2, the V gene TRBV9, with D tentatively TRBD1 (6 bases). CDR1 and CDR2 from the germline V gene are SGDLS and YYNGEE. V was pared by 3 bases and J by 10 bases, with 13 bases between. The CDR3 is made up of 12 amino acids. CDR3 amino acids: CASSEEGQLYTF. Here the CDR3 DNA reads TGTGCCAGCAGCGAAGAAGGACAGCTCTACACCTTC.

V usage is TRBV5-1 and J usage is TRBJ2-7, with TRBD2 matching 12 bases. The CDR3 length is 17 residues. Germline V gene lookup returns CDR1 SGHRS and CDR2 YFSETQ. Losses at the gene ends were 4 bases for V and 1 base for J; bases not matched to a gene: 9. The CDR3 region has the DNA TGCGCCAGCAGCCCCCTTTCTAGCGGGAGGGGATCCTACGAGCAGTACTTC. Translating gives CASSPLSSGRGSYEQYF.

This clone was found once. The rearrangement uses TRBV7-2 and TRBJ2-1, with TRBD2 as a possible D gene (6 bases). The CDR3 runs 15 residues. Trimming removed 5 bases at V and 0 bases at J, with 11 bases between. From germline, CDR1 is SGHTA and CDR2 FQGNSA. The CDR3 DNA reads TGTGCCAGCAGCCGGGACTTTAGCTCCTACAATGAGCAGTTCTTC. Protein sequence: CASSRDFSSYNEQFF.